This passage covers 28 T cell receptor beta chains from one sample sequenced in a study of blood T cells in healthy people across ages. A second PCR, run for about 6 to 12 cycles, used a sample-barcoded 5' primer plus a J-beta primer mix. TCRdb reanalysed the 5' RACE reads using MiXCR and keeps one entry per CDR3 protein. The sample lists around 750,000 distinct CDR3 sequences, approximately 55% occurring once. Sequencing was performed on blood. These receptors originate from a man older than 75 in good health.

This clonotype was recorded a few times. The V gene is TRBV29-1, the J gene TRBJ2-5, with 13 bases that match TRBD2. V was pared by 3 bases and J by 7 bases, with 5 bases of the junction left unmatched. This CDR3 is 14 amino acids long. CDR1 and CDR2 (germline): SQVTM, ANQGSEA. The CDR3 DNA follows: TGCAGCGTTGAGTTGAGACTAGCGGGAGGGACCCAGTACTTC. It yields the protein CSVELRLAGGTQYF.

The chain links TRBV2 to TRBJ2-4; 11 bases are shared with TRBD2. TRBJ2-7 matches the DNA end more closely, so the J call is doubtful. Germline assignment: CDR1 SNHLY and CDR2 FYNNEI. The CDR3 has 14 amino acids. CDR3 nucleotides: TGTGCCAGCAGAGAGACTAGCGGGAATGGCGAGCAGTACTTC. This encodes CASRETSGNGEQYF.

This clonotype was seen a handful of times. This sequence joins TRBV24-1 and TRBJ2-4; no clear D. V gave up 0 bases and J gave up 4 bases, with 12 bases separating them. The CDR3 is 16 residues long. Germline V lookup: CDR1 KGHDR, CDR2 SFDVKD. The CDR3 loop reads CATSDLPGVGKNIQYF. The CDR3 DNA is TGTGCCACCAGTGATTTGCCAGGCGTGGGGAAAAACATTCAGTACTTC.

The chain couples TRBV20-1 to TRBJ2-3; no clear D gene. The V and J ends lost 4 bases and 9 bases respectively, with 17 bases between them. The CDR3 has 13 residues. Germline CDR1 and CDR2: DFQATT and SNEGSKA (reference sequence). The CDR3 nucleotides are TGCAGTGCTAACCACCCCCAGGTTTACACGCAGTATTTT. Its translation is CSANHPQVYTQYF.

The chain links TRBV7-9 to TRBJ2-1, with D maybe TRBD2 (5 bases). V was cut by 4 bases and J by 5 bases, with 15 bases left in between. The CDR3 totals 15 residues. Germline V gives CDR1 SEHNR, CDR2 FQNEAQ (reference sequence). This CDR3 is CASSYSPPRDNEQFF. CDR3 sequence (DNA): TGTGCCAGCAGCTACAGCCCCCCGAGGGACAATGAGCAGTTCTTC.

The J gene is TRBJ2-3, the V gene TRBV29-1; D gene uncertain. The ends were cut back, 5 bases at V and 6 bases at J, with 18 bases in the middle. The germline V gene has CDR1 SQVTM and CDR2 ANQGSEA. The CDR3 consists of 14 residues. The CDR3, as DNA: TGCAGCGTTACCTTCGGAACCTTTGGGGATACGCAGTATTTT. Residues: CSVTFGTFGDTQYF.

The chain joins TRBV2 to TRBJ2-7, with D possibly being TRBD1 (5 bases). Germline values: CDR1 SNHLY, CDR2 FYNNEI. Trimming took 7 bases from V and 0 from J, leaving 13 bases between them. The length of the CDR3 is 14 residues. The CDR3 spells CASNYQGPSYEQYF. The CDR3, as DNA: TGTGCCAGCAACTATCAGGGCCCCTCCTACGAGCAGTACTTC.

V is TRBV7-2 and J is TRBJ2-2, with a possible D match to TRBD1 (6 bases). The V end was cut by 3 bases, the J end by 4 bases, with 15 bases between. The CDR3 has 16 residues. The germline gives CDR1 SGHTA, CDR2 FQGNSA. The CDR3 loop reads CASSFLWGQGTGELFF. The CDR3 DNA is TGTGCCAGCAGCTTCCTTTGGGGACAAGGCACCGGGGAGCTGTTTTTT.

The genes are TRBV3-1 and TRBJ2-3, with 7 bases that match TRBD2. CDR1 and CDR2 from the germline V gene are LGHDT and YNNKEL (reference sequence). The CDR3 runs 18 residues. V shed 4 bases and J 14 bases; nucleotides not matched to a gene: 27. The CDR3 sequence is CASSPISGRSFRHRYAYF. DNA for the CDR3: TGTGCCAGCAGCCCAATTAGCGGGCGAAGTTTTAGGCACAGATACGCGTATTTT.

V and J are TRBV20-1 and TRBJ2-1; 13 bases line up with TRBD2. Looked up from germline, CDR1 is DFQATT and CDR2 is SNEGSKA (reference sequence). This CDR3 region has 15 residues. Trimming cost V 1 base and J 3 bases; bases outside gene matches: 0. CDR3 protein: CSARGLAGGYNEQFF. The DNA of the CDR3 is TGCAGTGCTAGAGGACTAGCGGGAGGCTACAATGAGCAGTTCTTC.

The V call is TRBV25-1, the J call TRBJ2-5; D is unresolved. The V end lost 3 bases, the J end lost 1 base, and 3 bases lay between the germline ends. The CDR3 is made up of 12 amino acids. Germline assignment: CDR1 MGHDK and CDR2 SYGVNS. The CDR3 here is CASSDLQETQYF. The DNA of the CDR3 is TGTGCCAGCAGTGACCTCCAAGAGACCCAGTACTTC.

The rearrangement uses TRBV5-1 and TRBJ2-1; D gene ambiguous. The J call may be in error: the DNA end matches TRBJ2-7 better. The CDR3 length is 14 residues. Germline assignment: CDR1 SGHRS and CDR2 YFSETQ. This CDR3 is CASRLRAFYNEQYF. In nucleotides, the CDR3 is TGCGCCAGCCGACTGAGAGCGTTCTACAATGAGCAGTACTTC.

The rearrangement links TRBV9 to TRBJ1-2; unclear D gene. The CDR3 length is 14 residues. The ends were cut back, 0 bases at V and 0 bases at J, with 6 bases in the middle. Germline lookup yields CDR1 SGDLS and CDR2 YYNGEE. The CDR3: CASSVGPANYGYTF. In DNA form, the CDR3 reads TGTGCCAGCAGCGTAGGTCCGGCTAACTATGGCTACACCTTC.

The chain recombines TRBV7-2 with TRBJ2-1; TRBD1 is a possible D gene (6 bases). CDR1 and CDR2 (germline): SGHTA, FQGNSA. The CDR3 totals 13 residues. The V end was cut by 5 bases, the J end by 7 bases, with 12 bases between. In DNA form, the CDR3 reads TGTGCCAGCAGCCCCCCGAGGGGGAATGAGCAGTTCTTC. This encodes CASSPPRGNEQFF. Using reference TRBV7-2 and TRBJ2-1 for the parts outside the CDR3, the full variable domain is GAGVSQSPSNKVTEKGKDVELRCDPISGHTALYWYRQSLGQGLEFLIYFQGNSAPDKSGLPSDRFSAERTGGSVSTLTIQRTQQEDSAVYLCASSPPRGNEQFFGPGTRLTVL.

The V gene is TRBV7-9, the J gene TRBJ2-5; D remains unclear. The germline V gene encodes CDR1 SEHNR and CDR2 FQNEAQ (reference sequence). The CDR3 has 14 amino acids. V dropped 1 base and J dropped 5 bases, with 11 bases sitting between them. CDR3: CASSLDNVGETQYF. CDR3 coding DNA: TGTGCCAGCAGCTTAGATAACGTCGGGGAGACCCAGTACTTC.

This clonotype came up a few times. This sequence joins TRBV20-1 and TRBJ2-5; tentative D call: TRBD2 (5 bases). CDR3 length equals 13 residues. V gave up 1 base and J gave up 4 bases, with 10 bases separating them. Germline lookup yields CDR1 DFQATT and CDR2 SNEGSKA (reference sequence). CDR3: CSARVSGRETQYF. In DNA, the CDR3 is TGCAGTGCTAGAGTATCGGGGAGAGAGACCCAGTACTTC.

The gene calls are TRBV11-2 and TRBJ2-1; 8 bases align to TRBD1. The V gene's germline CDR1 is SGHAT and CDR2 FQNNGV. The trim removed 5 bases at V and 2 bases at J, leaving 11 bases unmatched. The CDR3 length is 17 residues. The CDR3 loop is CASSPGSWTGPYNEQFF. DNA of the CDR3: TGTGCCAGCAGCCCCGGTTCCTGGACAGGGCCCTACAATGAGCAGTTCTTC.

This rearrangement joins TRBV7-2 to TRBJ1-4, with D hard to call. This CDR3 region has 13 residues. V lost 3 bases to trimming and J lost 8 bases, with 10 bases between them. The germline gives CDR1 SGHTA, CDR2 FQGNSA. The CDR3 nucleotides are TGTGCCAGCAGCTTCAACAGAAAGGAAAAACTGTTTTTT. Translating it yields CASSFNRKEKLFF.

This clonotype was seen a handful of times. The chain uses TRBV12-5 and TRBJ2-1, with unresolved D. Between the trimmed V and J ends, which lost 6 bases and 9 bases, there was a span of 9 bases. Germline V CDR1 and CDR2: LGHNT, FRNRAP. This CDR3 has 11 amino acids. Here the CDR3 reads CASGRGFEQFF. The CDR3 coding sequence is TGTGCTAGTGGACGCGGATTTGAGCAGTTCTTC.

The CDR3 loop is CSVGPYERSEQFF. CDR3 bases: TGCAGCGTTGGGCCATACGAGCGGAGTGAGCAGTTCTTC. The chain combines TRBV29-1 with TRBJ2-1, with a possible D match to TRBD2 (5 bases). The germline V gene encodes CDR1 SQVTM and CDR2 ANQGSEA. There are 13 residues in the CDR3. V shed 4 bases and J shed 9 bases, with 16 bases lying between them.

This clonotype was observed a handful of times. The chain uses TRBV6-6 and TRBJ2-3, with D perhaps TRBD2 (5 bases). Trimming pared 2 bases from V and 14 bases from J, leaving 23 bases between. This CDR3 contains 15 residues. Germline V gene sequence: CDR1 MNHNY, CDR2 SVGAGI (reference sequence). In nucleotides, the CDR3 is TGTGCCAGCAGTTACGGCCTAGCAGGAAACAGATACGCGTATTTT. This codes for CASSYGLAGNRYAYF.

The chain has TRBV4-1 and TRBJ2-5; D is unclear. Germline-derived CDR1 and CDR2 are MGHRA and YSYEKL. V lost 0 bases and J 3 bases, leaving 5 bases between the germline ends. This CDR3 contains 13 residues. CDR3 sequence: CASSQDTEETQYF. CDR3 sequence (DNA): TGCGCCAGCAGCCAAGATACGGAAGAGACCCAGTACTTC.

This clonotype was counted between two and nine times. CDR3: CAGGYSERGRDYGYTF. CDR3 DNA: TGTGCCGGTGGATACAGCGAACGCGGGCGCGACTATGGCTACACCTTC. The chain is built from TRBV7-9 and TRBJ1-2; D gene unclear. The CDR3 runs to 16 residues. V was shortened by 11 bases and J by 3 bases, with 25 bases between the two germline ends. The germline V gene encodes CDR1 SEHNR and CDR2 FQNEAQ (reference sequence).

The CDR3 DNA is TGCAGTGCTCCCAAGGGGGGCGGGAGCGGTAATGAGCAGTTCTTC. It encodes CSAPKGGGSGNEQFF. The V gene is TRBV20-1, the J gene TRBJ2-1; D perhaps matches TRBD2 (7 bases). Deletions cut 5 bases from V and 7 bases from J, with 21 bases between. The CDR3 extends over 15 amino acids. Germline loops: CDR1 DFQATT, CDR2 SNEGSKA (reference sequence).

The chain has TRBV2 and TRBJ2-4; tentative D call: TRBD2 (5 bases). CDR1 and CDR2 from the germline V gene are SNHLY and FYNNEI. V was cut by 4 bases and J by 2 bases, with 9 bases left in between. The CDR3 is 14 amino acids. The CDR3 loop reads CASSGRRTKNIQYF. The CDR3 DNA is TGTGCCAGCAGTGGAAGGAGGACCAAAAACATTCAGTACTTC.

This clonotype was seen more than once but under ten times. The J gene is TRBJ2-5, the V gene TRBV7-3; the match to TRBD1 covers 9 bases. Germline V gene data show CDR1 as SGHTA and CDR2 as FQGTGA. The CDR3 sequence is 17 residues long. The trim removed 1 base at V and 2 bases at J, leaving 8 bases unmatched. The DNA for the CDR3 is TGTGCCAGCAGCTTAATCGGACGTGGGACAGGGCAAGAGACCCAGTACTTC. It translates to CASSLIGRGTGQETQYF.

The chain links TRBV5-1 to TRBJ1-1, with a tentative D call TRBD1 (5 bases). Germline V CDR1 and CDR2: SGHRS, YFSETQ. CDR3 length: 16 residues. V was cut by 4 bases and J by 0 bases, with 16 bases left in between. Here the CDR3 reads CASSVEDGTMNTEAFF. As DNA, the CDR3 is TGCGCCAGCAGCGTTGAGGACGGGACCATGAACACTGAAGCTTTCTTT.

CDR3: CASSLGIENTEAFF. CDR3 DNA: TGTGCCAGCAGCTTAGGAATCGAGAACACTGAAGCTTTCTTT. J is TRBJ1-1 and V is TRBV7-8; D is unclear. V gave up 1 base and J gave up 1 base, with 7 bases separating them. The CDR3 loop spans 14 amino acids. Germline V gives CDR1 SGHVS, CDR2 FQNEAQ.